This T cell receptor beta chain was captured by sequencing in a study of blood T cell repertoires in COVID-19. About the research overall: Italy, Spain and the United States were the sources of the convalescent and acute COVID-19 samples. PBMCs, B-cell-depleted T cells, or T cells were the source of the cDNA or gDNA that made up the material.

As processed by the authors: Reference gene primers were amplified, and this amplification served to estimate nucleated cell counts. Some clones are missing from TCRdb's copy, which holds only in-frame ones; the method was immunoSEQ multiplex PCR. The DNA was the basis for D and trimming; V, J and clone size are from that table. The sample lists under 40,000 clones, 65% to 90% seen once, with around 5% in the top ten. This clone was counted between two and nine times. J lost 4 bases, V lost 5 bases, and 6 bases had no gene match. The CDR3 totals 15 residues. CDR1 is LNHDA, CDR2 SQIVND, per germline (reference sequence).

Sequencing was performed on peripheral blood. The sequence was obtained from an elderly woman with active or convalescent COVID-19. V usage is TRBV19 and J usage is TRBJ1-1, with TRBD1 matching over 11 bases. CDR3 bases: TGTGCCAGTAGTGACGCCGGGACAGGGGGCACTGAAGCTTTCTTT. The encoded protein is CASSDAGTGGTEAFF.